The entry below gives a single T cell receptor beta chain sequence along with its context. TCRdb keeps only in-frame clones here, not all; method: immunoSEQ multiplex PCR. The data hold 40,000 to 60,000 clones, with roughly 88% observed a single time. The data are from a study of T cell changes during pregnancy in multiple sclerosis. The sample here was peripheral blood, taken in the first trimester of pregnancy. The clonotype originates from a female donor in good health, enrolled as a control in a pregnancy study.

The CDR3 DNA is TGTGCCTGGAGTGTTGGGCGGGGGCCCCTCAATGAGCAGTTCTTC. Amino acid sequence: CAWSVGRGPLNEQFF. The chain carries TRBV30 and TRBJ2-1; TRBD2 is a possible D gene (7 bases). There are 15 residues in the CDR3. Trimming took 0 bases from V and 6 from J, leaving 15 bases between them. Per germline, CDR1 GTSNPN and CDR2 SVGIG (reference sequence).